The entry below gives a single TCR beta chain sequence along with its context. This specimen comes from a study of blood T cell repertoires in COVID-19. Sequenced by immunoSEQ multiplex PCR; TCRdb stores in-frame clones only, minus some. The profile shows about 150,000 clones, roughly 79% of them singletons. The V gene lost 3 bases and the J gene lost 1 base, with 10 bases spanning the gap. The CDR3 has 15 amino acids. The germline gives CDR1 SGDLS, CDR2 YYNGEE. The sample was peripheral blood. V is TRBV9 and J is TRBJ2-2, with D possibly matching TRBD1 (6 bases). This clonotype originated in a human donor with acute or convalescent COVID-19. The donor label of this sample is uncertain. As DNA, the CDR3 is TGTGCCAGCAGCGGACAGACAGGGAACACCGGGGAGCTGTTTTTT. This codes for CASSGQTGNTGELFF.